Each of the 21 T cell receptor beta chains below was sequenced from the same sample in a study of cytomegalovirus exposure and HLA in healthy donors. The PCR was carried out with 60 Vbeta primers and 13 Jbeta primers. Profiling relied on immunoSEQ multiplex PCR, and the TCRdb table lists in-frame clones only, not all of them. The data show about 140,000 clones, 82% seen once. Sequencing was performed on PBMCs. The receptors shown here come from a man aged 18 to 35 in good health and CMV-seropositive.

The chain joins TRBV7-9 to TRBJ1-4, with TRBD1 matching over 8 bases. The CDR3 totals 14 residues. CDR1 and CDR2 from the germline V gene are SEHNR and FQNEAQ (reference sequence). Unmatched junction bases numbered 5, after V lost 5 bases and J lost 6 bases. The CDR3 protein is CASSPTGGYEKLFF. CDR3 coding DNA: TGTGCCAGCAGCCCAACAGGGGGTTATGAAAAACTGTTTTTT.

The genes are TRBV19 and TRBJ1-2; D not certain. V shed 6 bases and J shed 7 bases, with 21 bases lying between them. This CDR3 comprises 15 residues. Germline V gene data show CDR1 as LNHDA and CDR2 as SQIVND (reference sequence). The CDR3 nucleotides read TGTGCCAGTAGCCCCGGGTCTAAAACATCTCGTGGCTACACCTTC. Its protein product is CASSPGSKTSRGYTF.

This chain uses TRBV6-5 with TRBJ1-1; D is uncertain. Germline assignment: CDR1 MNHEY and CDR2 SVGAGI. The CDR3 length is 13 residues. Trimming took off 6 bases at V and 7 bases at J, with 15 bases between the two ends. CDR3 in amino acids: CASRPYRVDEAFF. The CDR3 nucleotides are TGTGCCAGCAGGCCTTATCGGGTCGATGAAGCTTTCTTT.

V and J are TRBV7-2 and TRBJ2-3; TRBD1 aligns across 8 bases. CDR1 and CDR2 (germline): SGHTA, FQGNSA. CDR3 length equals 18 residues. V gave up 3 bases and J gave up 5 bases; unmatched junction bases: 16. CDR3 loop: CASSFINKGRGRRDTQYF. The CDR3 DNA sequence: TGTGCCAGCAGCTTCATCAACAAGGGCAGGGGGCGCCGAGATACGCAGTATTTT.

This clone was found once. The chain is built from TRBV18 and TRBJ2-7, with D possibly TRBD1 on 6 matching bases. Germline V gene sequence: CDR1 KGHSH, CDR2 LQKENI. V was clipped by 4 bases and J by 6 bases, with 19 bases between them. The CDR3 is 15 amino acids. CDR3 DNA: TGTGCCAGCTCACAAGCAGTGCAGGGGTCGAGCGAGCAGTACTTC. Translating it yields CASSQAVQGSSEQYF.

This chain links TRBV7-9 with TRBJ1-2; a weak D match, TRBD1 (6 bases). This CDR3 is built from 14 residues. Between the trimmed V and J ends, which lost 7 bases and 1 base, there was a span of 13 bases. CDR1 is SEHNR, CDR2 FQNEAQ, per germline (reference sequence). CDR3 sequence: CASTLRDINYGYTF. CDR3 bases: TGTGCCAGCACCCTAAGGGACATTAACTATGGCTACACCTTC.

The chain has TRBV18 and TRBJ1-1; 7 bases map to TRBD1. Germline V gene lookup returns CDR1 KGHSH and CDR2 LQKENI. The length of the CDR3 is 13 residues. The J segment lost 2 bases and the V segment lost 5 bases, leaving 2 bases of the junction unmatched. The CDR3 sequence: CASSDRANTEAFF. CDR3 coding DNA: TGTGCCAGCTCAGACAGGGCCAACACTGAAGCTTTCTTT.

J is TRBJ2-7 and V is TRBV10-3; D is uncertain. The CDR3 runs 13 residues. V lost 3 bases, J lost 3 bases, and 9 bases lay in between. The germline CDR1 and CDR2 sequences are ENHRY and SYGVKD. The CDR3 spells CAISDVSDYEQYF. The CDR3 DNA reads TGTGCCATCAGTGATGTGTCAGACTACGAGCAGTACTTC.

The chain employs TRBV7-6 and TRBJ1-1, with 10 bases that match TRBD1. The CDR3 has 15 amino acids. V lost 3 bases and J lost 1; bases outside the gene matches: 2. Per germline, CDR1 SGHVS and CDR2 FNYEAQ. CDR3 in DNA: TGTGCCAGCAGCTTGACAGGGGGCGCGAACACTGAAGCTTTCTTT. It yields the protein CASSLTGGANTEAFF.

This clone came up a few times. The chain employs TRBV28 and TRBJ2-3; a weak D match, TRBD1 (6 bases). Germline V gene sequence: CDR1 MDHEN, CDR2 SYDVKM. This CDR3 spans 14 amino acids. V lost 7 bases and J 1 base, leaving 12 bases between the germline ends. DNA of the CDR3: TGTGCCAGCAATCGCAGGGGCGGCACAGATACGCAGTATTTT. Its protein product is CASNRRGGTDTQYF.

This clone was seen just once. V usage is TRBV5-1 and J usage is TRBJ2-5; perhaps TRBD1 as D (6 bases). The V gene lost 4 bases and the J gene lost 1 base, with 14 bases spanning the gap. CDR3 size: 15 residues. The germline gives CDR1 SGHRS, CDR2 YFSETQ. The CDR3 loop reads CASSLTGHLQETQYF. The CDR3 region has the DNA TGCGCCAGCAGCCTAACGGGACACCTCCAAGAGACCCAGTACTTC.

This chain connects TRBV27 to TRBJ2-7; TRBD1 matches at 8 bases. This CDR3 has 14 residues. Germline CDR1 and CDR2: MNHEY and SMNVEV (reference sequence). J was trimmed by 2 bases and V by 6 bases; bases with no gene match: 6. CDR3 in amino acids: CASRGQDLTYEQYF. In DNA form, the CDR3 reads TGTGCCAGCAGGGGACAGGACCTAACCTACGAGCAGTACTTC.

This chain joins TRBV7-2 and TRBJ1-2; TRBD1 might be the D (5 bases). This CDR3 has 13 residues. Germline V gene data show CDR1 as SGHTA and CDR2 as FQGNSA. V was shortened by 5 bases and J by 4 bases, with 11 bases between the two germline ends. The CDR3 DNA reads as TGTGCCAGCAGCCTGCGGGACGCCTATGGCTACACCTTC. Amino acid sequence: CASSLRDAYGYTF.

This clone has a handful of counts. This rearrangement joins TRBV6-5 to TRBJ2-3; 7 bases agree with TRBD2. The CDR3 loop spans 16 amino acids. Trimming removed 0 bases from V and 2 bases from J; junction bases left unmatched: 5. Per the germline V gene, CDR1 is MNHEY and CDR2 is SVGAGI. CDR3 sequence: CASSYSPSGDTDTQYF. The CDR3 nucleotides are TGTGCCAGCAGTTACTCGCCTAGCGGTGACACAGATACGCAGTATTTT.

CDR3 sequence: CASSFGSSYEQYF. CDR3 coding DNA: TGTGCCAGCAGTTTCGGGTCAAGCTACGAGCAGTACTTC. The chain recombines TRBV6-5 with TRBJ2-7; D is undetermined. V was clipped by 4 bases and J by 3 bases, with 10 bases between them. Germline V gives CDR1 MNHEY, CDR2 SVGAGI. The CDR3 sequence is 13 residues long.

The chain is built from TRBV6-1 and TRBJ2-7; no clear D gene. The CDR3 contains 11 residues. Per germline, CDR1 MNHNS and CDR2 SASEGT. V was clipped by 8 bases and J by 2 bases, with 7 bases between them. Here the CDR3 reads CASHQAYEQYF. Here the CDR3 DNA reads TGTGCCAGCCACCAGGCCTACGAGCAGTACTTC.

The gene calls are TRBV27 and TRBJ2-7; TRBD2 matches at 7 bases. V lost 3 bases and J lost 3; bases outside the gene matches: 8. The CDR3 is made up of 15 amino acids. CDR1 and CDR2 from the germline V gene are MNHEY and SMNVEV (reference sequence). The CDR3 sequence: CASSFLPGGNYEQYF. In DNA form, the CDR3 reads TGTGCCAGCAGTTTCCTCCCGGGGGGTAACTACGAGCAGTACTTC.

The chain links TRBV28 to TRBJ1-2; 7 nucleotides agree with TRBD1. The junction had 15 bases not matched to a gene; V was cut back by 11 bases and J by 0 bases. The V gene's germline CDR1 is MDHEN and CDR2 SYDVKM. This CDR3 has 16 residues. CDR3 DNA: TGTGCCCGATCCCGAGACAGGGAACTTCCTAACTATGGCTACACCTTC. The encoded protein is CARSRDRELPNYGYTF.

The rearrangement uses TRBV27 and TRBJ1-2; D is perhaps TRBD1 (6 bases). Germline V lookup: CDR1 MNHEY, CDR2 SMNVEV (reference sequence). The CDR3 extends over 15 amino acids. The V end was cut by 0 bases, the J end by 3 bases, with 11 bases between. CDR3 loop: CASSLSGGEYYGYTF. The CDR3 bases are TGTGCCAGCAGTTTATCAGGGGGGGAGTACTATGGCTACACCTTC.

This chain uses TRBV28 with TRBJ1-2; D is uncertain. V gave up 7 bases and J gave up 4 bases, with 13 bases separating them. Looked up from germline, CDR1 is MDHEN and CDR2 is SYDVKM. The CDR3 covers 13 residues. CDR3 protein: CASKQNGGYGYTF. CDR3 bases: TGTGCCAGCAAGCAGAATGGCGGCTATGGCTACACCTTC.

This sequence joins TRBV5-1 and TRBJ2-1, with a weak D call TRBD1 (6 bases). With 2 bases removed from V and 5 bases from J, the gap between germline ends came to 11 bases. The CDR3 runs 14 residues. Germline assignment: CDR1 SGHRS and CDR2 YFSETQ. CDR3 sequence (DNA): TGCGCCAGCAGCTTACAGGGTCATGACAATGAGCAGTTCTTC. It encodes CASSLQGHDNEQFF. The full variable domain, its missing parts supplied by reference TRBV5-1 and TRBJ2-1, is KAGVTQTPRYLIKTRGQQVTLSCSPISGHRSVSWYQQTPGQGLQFLFEYFSETQRNKGNFPGRFSGRQFSNSRSEMNVSTLELGDSALYLCASSLQGHDNEQFFGPGTRLTVL.